This TCR beta chain was profiled in a study of shared T cell receptors in the human thymus. Data came from immunoSEQ multiplex PCR; TCRdb stores just in-frame clones and leaves some out. The profile covers some 760,000 clones, with around 85% appearing a single time and roughly 0.01% taken by the ten largest. V lost 4 bases and J 2 bases, leaving 6 bases between the germline ends. CDR3 length equals 12 residues. Germline CDR1 and CDR2: MNHNS and SASEGT. These data were also filed under a second study, of human thymus T cells. As that study records: Resections were taken during corrective heart surgery, and the thymus tissue came from these.

Material for sequencing was thymocytes. V and J are TRBV6-1 and TRBJ2-7, with D maybe TRBD1 (6 bases). The receptor was isolated from a girl in the first two years of life with a congenital heart defect. CDR3 amino acids: CASSGTAYEQYF. For the CDR3, the DNA is TGTGCCAGCAGTGGGACAGCCTACGAGCAGTACTTC.